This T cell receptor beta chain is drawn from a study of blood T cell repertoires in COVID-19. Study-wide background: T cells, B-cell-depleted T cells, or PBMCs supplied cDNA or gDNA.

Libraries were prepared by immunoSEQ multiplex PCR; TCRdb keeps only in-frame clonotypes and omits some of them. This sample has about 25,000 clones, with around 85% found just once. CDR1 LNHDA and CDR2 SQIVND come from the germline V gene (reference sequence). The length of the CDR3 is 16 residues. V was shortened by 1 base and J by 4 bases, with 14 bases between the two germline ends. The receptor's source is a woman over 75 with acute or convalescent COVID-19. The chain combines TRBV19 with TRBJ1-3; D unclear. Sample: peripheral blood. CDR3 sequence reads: CASSIGGGRRGNTIYF. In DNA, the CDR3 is TGTGCCAGTAGTATAGGTGGAGGCCGAAGAGGAAACACCATATATTTT. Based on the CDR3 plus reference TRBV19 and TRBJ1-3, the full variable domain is DGGITQSPKYLFRKEGQNVTLSCEQNLNHDAMYWYRQDPGQGLRLIYYSQIVNDFQKGDIAEGYSVSREKKESFPLTVTSAQKNPTAFYLCASSIGGGRRGNTIYFGEGSWLTVV.